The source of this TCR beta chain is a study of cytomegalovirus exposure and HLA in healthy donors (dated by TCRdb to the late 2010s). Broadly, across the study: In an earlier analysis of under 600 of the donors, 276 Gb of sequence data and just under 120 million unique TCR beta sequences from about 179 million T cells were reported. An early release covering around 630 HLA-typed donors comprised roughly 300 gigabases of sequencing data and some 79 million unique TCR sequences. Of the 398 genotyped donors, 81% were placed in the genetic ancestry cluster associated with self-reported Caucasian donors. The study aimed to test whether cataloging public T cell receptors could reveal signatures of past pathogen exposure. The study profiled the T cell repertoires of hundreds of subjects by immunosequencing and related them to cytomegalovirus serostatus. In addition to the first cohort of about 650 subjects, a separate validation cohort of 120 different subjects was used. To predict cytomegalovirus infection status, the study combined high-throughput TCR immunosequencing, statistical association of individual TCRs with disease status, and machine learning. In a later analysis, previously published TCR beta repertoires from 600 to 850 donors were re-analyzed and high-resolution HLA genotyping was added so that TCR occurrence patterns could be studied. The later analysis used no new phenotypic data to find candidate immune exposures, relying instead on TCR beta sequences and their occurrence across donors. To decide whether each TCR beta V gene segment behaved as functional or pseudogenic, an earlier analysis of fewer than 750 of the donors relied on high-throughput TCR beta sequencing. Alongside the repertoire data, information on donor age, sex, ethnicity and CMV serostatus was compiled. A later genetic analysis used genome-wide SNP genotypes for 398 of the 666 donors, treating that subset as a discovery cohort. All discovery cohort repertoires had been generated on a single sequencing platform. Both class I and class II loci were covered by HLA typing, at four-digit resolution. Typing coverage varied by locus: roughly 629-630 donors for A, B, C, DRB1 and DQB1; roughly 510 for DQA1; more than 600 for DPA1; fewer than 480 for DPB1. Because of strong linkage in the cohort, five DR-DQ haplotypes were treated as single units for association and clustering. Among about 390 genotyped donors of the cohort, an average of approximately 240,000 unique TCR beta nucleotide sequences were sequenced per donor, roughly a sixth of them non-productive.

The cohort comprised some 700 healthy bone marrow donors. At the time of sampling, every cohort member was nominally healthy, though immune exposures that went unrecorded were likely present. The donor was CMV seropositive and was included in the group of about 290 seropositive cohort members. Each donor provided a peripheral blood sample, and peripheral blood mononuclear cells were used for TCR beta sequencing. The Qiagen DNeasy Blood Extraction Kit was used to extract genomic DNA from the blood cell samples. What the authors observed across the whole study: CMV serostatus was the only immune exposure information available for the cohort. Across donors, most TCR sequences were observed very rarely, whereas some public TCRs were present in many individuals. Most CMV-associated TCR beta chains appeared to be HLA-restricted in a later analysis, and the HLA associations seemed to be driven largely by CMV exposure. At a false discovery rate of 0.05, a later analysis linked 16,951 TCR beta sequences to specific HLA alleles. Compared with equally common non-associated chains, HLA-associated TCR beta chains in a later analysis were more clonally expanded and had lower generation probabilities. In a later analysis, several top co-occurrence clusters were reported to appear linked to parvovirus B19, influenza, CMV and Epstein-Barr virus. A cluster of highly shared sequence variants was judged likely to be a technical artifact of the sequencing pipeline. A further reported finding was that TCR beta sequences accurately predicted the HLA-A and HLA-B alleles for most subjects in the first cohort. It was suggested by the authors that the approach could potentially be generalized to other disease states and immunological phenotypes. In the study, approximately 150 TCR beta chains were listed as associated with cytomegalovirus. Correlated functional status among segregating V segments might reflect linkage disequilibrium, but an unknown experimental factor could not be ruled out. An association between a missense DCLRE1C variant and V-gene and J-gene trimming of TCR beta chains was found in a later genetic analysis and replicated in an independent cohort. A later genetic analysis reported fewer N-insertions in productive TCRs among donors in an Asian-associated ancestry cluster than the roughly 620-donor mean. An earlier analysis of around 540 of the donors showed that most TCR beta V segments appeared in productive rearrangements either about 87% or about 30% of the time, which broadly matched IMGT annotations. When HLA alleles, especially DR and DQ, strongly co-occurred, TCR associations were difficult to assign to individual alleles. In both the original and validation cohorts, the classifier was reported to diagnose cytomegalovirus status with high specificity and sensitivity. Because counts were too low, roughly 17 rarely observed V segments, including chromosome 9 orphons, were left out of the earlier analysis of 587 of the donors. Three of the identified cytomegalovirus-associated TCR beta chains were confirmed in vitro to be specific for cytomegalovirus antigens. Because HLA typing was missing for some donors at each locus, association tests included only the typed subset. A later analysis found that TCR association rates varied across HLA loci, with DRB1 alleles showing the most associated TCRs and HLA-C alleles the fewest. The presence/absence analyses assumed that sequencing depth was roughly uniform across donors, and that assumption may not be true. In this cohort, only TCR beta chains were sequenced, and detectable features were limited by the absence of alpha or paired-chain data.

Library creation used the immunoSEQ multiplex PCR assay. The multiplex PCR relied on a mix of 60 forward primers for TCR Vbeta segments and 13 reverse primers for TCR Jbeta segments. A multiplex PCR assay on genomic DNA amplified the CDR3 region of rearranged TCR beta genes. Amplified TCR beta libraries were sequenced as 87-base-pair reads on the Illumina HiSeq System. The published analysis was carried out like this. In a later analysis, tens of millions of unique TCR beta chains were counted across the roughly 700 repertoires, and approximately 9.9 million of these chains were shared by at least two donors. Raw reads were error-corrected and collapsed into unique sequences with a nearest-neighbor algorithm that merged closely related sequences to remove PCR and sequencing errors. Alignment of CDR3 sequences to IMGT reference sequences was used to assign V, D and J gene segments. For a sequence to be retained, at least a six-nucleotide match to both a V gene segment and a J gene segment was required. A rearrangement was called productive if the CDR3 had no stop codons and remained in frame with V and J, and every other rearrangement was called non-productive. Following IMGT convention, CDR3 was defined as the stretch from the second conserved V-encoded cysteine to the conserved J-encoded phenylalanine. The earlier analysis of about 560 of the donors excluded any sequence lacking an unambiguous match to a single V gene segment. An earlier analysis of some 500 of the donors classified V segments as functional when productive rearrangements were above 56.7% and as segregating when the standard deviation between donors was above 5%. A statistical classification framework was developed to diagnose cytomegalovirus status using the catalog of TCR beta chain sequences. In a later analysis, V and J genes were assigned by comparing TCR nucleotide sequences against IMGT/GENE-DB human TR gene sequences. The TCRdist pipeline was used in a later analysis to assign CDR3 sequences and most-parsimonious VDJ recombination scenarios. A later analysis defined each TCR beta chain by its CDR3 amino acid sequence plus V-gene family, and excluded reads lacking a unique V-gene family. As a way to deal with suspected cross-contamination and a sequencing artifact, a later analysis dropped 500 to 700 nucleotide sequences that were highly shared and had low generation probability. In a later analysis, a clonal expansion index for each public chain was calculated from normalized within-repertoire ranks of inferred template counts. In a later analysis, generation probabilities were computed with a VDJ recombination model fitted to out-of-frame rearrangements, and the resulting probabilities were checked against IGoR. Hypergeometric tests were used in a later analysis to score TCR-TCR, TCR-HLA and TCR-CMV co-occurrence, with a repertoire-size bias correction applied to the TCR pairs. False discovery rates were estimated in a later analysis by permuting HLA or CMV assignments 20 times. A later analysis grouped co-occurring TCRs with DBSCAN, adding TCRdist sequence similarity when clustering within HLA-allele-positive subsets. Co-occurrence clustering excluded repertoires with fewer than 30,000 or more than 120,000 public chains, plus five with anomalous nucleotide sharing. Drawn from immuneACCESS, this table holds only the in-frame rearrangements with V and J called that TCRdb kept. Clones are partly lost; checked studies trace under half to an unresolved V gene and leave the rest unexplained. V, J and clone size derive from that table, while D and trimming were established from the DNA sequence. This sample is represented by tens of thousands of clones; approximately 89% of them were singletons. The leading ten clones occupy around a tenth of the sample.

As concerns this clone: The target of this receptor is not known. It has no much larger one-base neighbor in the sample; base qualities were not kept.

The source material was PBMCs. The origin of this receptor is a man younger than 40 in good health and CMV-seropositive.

In nucleotide form, the sequence is TGCAGCGTCGCACAGGACAGCTATAATGAGCAGTTCTTC. This encodes CSVAQDSYNEQFF. The chain employs TRBV29-1 and TRBJ2-1, with TRBD1 perhaps the D gene, on 6 matching bases. The germline V gene specifies SQVTM as CDR1 and ANQGSEA as CDR2. CDR3 length: 13 amino acids, cysteine to phenylalanine. Only CDR3 DNA is held: 39 bases, read in frame from base 1. The V and J ends are trimmed by 6 bases and 7 bases, leaving 16 bases between them.